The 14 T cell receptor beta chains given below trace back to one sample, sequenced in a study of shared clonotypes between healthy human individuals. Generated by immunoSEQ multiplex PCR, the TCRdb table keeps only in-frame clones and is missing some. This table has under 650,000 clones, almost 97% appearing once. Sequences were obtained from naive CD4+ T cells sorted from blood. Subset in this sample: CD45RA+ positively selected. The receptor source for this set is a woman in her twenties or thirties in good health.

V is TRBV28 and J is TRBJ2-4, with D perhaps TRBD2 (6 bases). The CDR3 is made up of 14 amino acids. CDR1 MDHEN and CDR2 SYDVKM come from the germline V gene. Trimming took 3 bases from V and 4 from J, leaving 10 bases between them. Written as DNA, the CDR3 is TGTGCCAGCAGTTTCGCGGGACTGAAAAACATTCAGTACTTC. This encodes CASSFAGLKNIQYF. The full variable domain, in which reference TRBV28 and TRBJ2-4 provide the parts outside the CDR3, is DVKVTQSSRYLVKRTGEKVFLECVQDMDHENMFWYRQDPGLGLRLIYFSYDVKMKEKGDIPEGYSVSREKKERFSLILESASTNQTSMYLCASSFAGLKNIQYFGAGTRLSVL.

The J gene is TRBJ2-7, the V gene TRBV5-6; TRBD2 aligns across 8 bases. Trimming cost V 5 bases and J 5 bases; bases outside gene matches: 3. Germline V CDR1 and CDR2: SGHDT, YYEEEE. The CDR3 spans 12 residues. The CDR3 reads CASRAAGDEQYF. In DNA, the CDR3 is TGTGCCAGCAGAGCAGCGGGAGACGAGCAGTACTTC.

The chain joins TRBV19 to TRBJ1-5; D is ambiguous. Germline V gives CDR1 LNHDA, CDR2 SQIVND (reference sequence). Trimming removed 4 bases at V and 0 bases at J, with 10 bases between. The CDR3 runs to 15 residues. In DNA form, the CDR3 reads TGTGCCAGTAGTAGTTCCCGCGATAGCAATCAGCCCCAGCATTTT. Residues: CASSSSRDSNQPQHF.

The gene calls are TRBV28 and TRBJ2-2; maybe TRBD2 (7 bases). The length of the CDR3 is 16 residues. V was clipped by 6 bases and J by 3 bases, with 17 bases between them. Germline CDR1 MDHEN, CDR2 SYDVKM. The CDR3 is CASSSRGAEHTGELFF. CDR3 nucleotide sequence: TGTGCCAGCAGCTCCCGGGGGGCGGAACACACCGGGGAGCTGTTTTTT.

The CDR3 DNA follows: TGTGCCAGCAGTTTGGGGAATGGACAGACCGTATCCTACGAGCAGTACTTC. It codes for CASSLGNGQTVSYEQYF. J is TRBJ2-7 and V is TRBV28; D possibly corresponds to TRBD1 (6 bases). Germline CDR1 reads MDHEN; CDR2 reads SYDVKM. The CDR3 length is 17 residues. The V end was cut by 3 bases, the J end by 1 base, with 19 bases between.

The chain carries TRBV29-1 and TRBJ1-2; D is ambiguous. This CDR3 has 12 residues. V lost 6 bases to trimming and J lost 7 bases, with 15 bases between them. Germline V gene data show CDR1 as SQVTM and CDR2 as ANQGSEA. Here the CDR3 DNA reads TGCAGCGTCCCAACCAATACCGCTGGCTACACCTTC. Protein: CSVPTNTAGYTF.

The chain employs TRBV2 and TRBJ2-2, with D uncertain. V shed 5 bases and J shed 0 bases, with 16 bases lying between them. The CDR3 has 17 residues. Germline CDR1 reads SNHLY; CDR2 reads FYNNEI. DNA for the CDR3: TGTGCCAGCAGTACCTGGCGGAACCGCCCGAACACCGGGGAGCTGTTTTTT. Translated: CASSTWRNRPNTGELFF. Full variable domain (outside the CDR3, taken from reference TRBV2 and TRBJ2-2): EPEVTQTPSHQVTQMGQEVILRCVPISNHLYFYWYRQILGQKVEFLVSFYNNEISEKSEIFDDQFSVERPDGSNFTLKIRSTKLEDSAMYFCASSTWRNRPNTGELFFGEGSRLTVL.

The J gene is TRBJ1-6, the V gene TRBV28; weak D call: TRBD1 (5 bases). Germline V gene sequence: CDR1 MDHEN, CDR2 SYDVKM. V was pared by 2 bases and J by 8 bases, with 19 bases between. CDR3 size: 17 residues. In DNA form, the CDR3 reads TGTGCCAGCAGTTTACCCTTACAAGGGGTCCGGGATTCACCCCTCCACTTT. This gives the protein CASSLPLQGVRDSPLHF.

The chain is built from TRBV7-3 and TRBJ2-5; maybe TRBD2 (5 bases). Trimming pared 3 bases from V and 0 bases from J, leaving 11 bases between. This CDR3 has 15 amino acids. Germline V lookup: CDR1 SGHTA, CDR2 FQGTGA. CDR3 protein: CASSLVSGNQETQYF. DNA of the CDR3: TGTGCCAGCAGCTTGGTGTCGGGGAACCAAGAGACCCAGTACTTC.

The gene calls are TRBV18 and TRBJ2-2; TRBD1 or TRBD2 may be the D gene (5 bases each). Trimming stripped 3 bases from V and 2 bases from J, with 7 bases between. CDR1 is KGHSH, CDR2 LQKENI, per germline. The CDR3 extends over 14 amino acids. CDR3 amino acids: CASSPWDNTGELFF. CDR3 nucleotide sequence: TGTGCCAGCTCACCGTGGGACAACACCGGGGAGCTGTTTTTT.

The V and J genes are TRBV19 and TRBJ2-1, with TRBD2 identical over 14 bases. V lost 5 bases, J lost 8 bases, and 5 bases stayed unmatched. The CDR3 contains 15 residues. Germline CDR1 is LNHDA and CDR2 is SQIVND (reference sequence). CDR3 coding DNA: TGTGCCAGTAGTCGACTAGCGGGAGGGAGGTATGAGCAGTTCTTC. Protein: CASSRLAGGRYEQFF.

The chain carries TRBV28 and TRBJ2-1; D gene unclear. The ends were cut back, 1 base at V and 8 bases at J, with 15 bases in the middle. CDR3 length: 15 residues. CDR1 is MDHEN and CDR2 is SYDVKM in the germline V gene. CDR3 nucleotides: TGTGCCAGCAGTTTATCGACCCACGGTTTAGATGAGCAGTTCTTC. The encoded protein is CASSLSTHGLDEQFF.

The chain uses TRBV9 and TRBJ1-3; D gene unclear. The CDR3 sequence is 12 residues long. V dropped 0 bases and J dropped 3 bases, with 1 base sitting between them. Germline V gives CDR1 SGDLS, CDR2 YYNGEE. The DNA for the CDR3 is TGTGCCAGCAGCGTAGTTGGAAACACCATATATTTT. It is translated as CASSVVGNTIYF.

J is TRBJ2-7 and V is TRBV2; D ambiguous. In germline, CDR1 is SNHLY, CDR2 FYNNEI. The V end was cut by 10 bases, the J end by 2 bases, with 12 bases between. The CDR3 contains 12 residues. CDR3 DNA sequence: TGTGCCATATCGTCCAATCCCTACGAGCAGTACTTC. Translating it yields CAISSNPYEQYF.